This T cell receptor (beta chain) is from a study of cytotoxic CD8 clonotypes in ibrutinib-treated CLL. Study-wide context: By median about 69 months, around twelve had progressed and about 15 stayed remitted; responses had been 2 complete and roughly 25 partial. Response samples followed a median around 12 months of treatment, range 6 to 36.

The CDR3 spans 13 residues. Germline V gives CDR1 SGHDT, CDR2 YYEEEE. Trimming cost V 7 bases and J 3 bases, with 13 bases left between them. Around 2.1 micrograms of genomic DNA from cryopreserved PBMCs went into TCR beta libraries. With regard to this clone: Its specificity is not known.

Findings and limits, study-wide: Public clonotypes occurred uncommonly; on treatment, they contracted or remained stable.

Data came from immunoSEQ multiplex PCR; TCRdb stores just in-frame clones and leaves some out. Of 150,000 to 200,000 clones listed, about 88% were seen once; the top ten hold 3%. This TCR came from a human donor with chronic lymphocytic leukemia. Material: PBMCs, obtained at disease progression, from a patient treated with ibrutinib. V usage is TRBV5-6 and J usage is TRBJ1-1; D remains ambiguous. The CDR3 loop reads CASGGRLDTEAFF. Written as DNA, the CDR3 is TGTGCCAGCGGTGGCAGGTTGGACACTGAAGCTTTCTTT. The full variable domain, completed using reference TRBV5-6 and TRBJ1-1, is DAGVTQSPTHLIKTRGQQVTLRCSPKSGHDTVSWYQQALGQGPQFIFQYYEEEERQRGNFPDRFSGHQFPNYSSELNVNALLLGDSALYLCASGGRLDTEAFFGQGTRLTVV.